Each of the 12 T cell receptor beta chains below was sequenced from the same sample in a study of beta chain features in type 1 diabetes. Study-wide results and caveats: The study found moderately but significantly shorter TCRB CDR3s in all four CD4+ subsets of Type 1 diabetes patients.

No cognate antigen is known for these TCRs. The authors reverse transcribed all of the isolated RNA, so sequencing captured expressed TCRB transcripts. Generated by immunoSEQ multiplex PCR, the TCRdb table keeps only in-frame clones and is missing some. The table has hundreds of thousands of clones, approximately 12% seen once; the top ten hold 0.0095% to 0.011%. Specimen: naive CD4+ T cells from blood. The source of these receptors is a woman under 30 with type 1 diabetes.

The chain is built from TRBV7-2 and TRBJ1-4; D is uncertain. The germline gives CDR1 SGHTA, CDR2 FQGNSA. The length of the CDR3 is 16 residues. V lost 5 bases and J lost 5, with 18 bases in between. The CDR3 nucleotides read TGTGCCAGCAGCCAGACCTACAGTCGTGGGAATGAAAAACTGTTTTTT. It encodes CASSQTYSRGNEKLFF. The variable domain in full, with the rest retrieved from reference TRBV7-2 and TRBJ1-4, is GAGVSQSPSNKVTEKGKDVELRCDPISGHTALYWYRQSLGQGLEFLIYFQGNSAPDKSGLPSDRFSAERTGGSVSTLTIQRTQQEDSAVYLCASSQTYSRGNEKLFFGSGTQLSVL.

The rearrangement joins TRBV7-9 to TRBJ2-7, with TRBD1 as a possible D gene (6 bases). The ends were cut back, 5 bases at V and 3 bases at J, with 14 bases in the middle. Germline V gene lookup returns CDR1 SEHNR and CDR2 FQNEAQ (reference sequence). The CDR3 length is 14 residues. The CDR3 sequence is CASSPGGVIYEQYF. CDR3 nucleotides: TGTGCCAGCAGCCCTGGGGGCGTCATCTACGAGCAGTACTTC.

The chain joins TRBV7-3 to TRBJ2-1; perhaps TRBD2 as D (5 bases). CDR3 length: 13 amino acids. Per the germline V gene, CDR1 is SGHTA and CDR2 is FQGTGA. V lost 1 base to trimming and J lost 10 bases, with 11 bases between them. In DNA, the CDR3 is TGTGCCAGCAGCTTAAATCTGCGGGCCGAGCAGTTCTTC. Its protein product is CASSLNLRAEQFF.

Only a few counts were recorded for this clone. This chain's CDR3 is CASSPLTSGGYNEQFF. CDR3 sequence (DNA): TGTGCCAGCAGCCCCTTAACCAGCGGGGGGTACAATGAGCAGTTCTTC. This chain uses TRBV7-2 with TRBJ2-1, with 9 bases aligning to TRBD2. The J segment lost 4 bases and the V segment lost 5 bases, leaving 9 bases of the junction unmatched. Germline assignment: CDR1 SGHTA and CDR2 FQGNSA. The CDR3 contains 16 residues.

This clone has only a few counts. The rearrangement joins TRBV28 to TRBJ2-1; 11 bases match TRBD2. The V and J ends lost 5 bases and 5 bases, in that order; junction bases with no gene match: 5. In germline, CDR1 is MDHEN, CDR2 SYDVKM. The CDR3 contains 15 residues. The CDR3 coding sequence is TGTGCCAGCAGTCCGTTAGCGGGAGGGGACAATGAGCAGTTCTTC. As protein: CASSPLAGGDNEQFF. The whole variable domain, filled in from reference TRBV28 and TRBJ2-1, reads DVKVTQSSRYLVKRTGEKVFLECVQDMDHENMFWYRQDPGLGLRLIYFSYDVKMKEKGDIPEGYSVSREKKERFSLILESASTNQTSMYLCASSPLAGGDNEQFFGPGTRLTVL.

There are a few counts of this clone. The CDR3 DNA follows: TGTGCCAGCAGCCCCAGCGTCGTGGCAGATACGCAGTATTTT. Translated: CASSPSVVADTQYF. The chain recombines TRBV9 with TRBJ2-3; the D is unclear. There are 14 residues in the CDR3. CDR1 and CDR2 (germline): SGDLS, YYNGEE. With 4 bases removed from V and 4 bases from J, the gap between germline ends came to 13 bases.

The rearrangement joins TRBV18 to TRBJ1-1; 7 nucleotides agree with TRBD1. V was pared by 5 bases and J by 2 bases, with 5 bases of the junction left unmatched. CDR1 is KGHSH, CDR2 LQKENI, per germline. This CDR3 comprises 14 residues. The DNA for the CDR3 is TGTGCCAGCTCAGCAGGGGGGCTAAACACTGAAGCTTTCTTT. Translated: CASSAGGLNTEAFF.

This chain links TRBV30 with TRBJ2-1, with 9 bases aligning to TRBD1. Trimming at V came to 5 bases and at J to 7 bases, leaving 6 bases not matched to a gene. The germline gives CDR1 GTSNPN, CDR2 SVGIG (reference sequence). The CDR3 totals 13 residues. The CDR3 DNA follows: TGTGCCTGGGGGACAGGGCGGATAAATGAGCAGTTCTTC. Protein product: CAWGTGRINEQFF.

This sequence joins TRBV5-1 and TRBJ2-3; 10 nucleotides match TRBD1. This CDR3 spans 17 amino acids. Germline lookup yields CDR1 SGHRS and CDR2 YFSETQ. V gave up 0 bases and J gave up 5 bases; unmatched junction bases: 9. The CDR3 nucleotides are TGCGCCAGCAGCTTGGCCCTGACAGGGGGCAGGCGAGATACGCAGTATTTT. Translation: CASSLALTGGRRDTQYF.

CDR3 bases: TGTGCCAGCAGCCCCCAGTGGTTACTGAACACTGAAGCTTTCTTT. Translating gives CASSPQWLLNTEAFF. The chain is built from TRBV7-2 and TRBJ1-1; D not resolved. This CDR3 has 15 amino acids. V dropped 5 bases and J dropped 0 bases, with 13 bases sitting between them. The germline gives CDR1 SGHTA, CDR2 FQGNSA.

This clone appeared a few times. The chain carries TRBV18 and TRBJ1-1; 9 bases are shared with TRBD1. CDR1 is KGHSH and CDR2 is LQKENI in the germline V gene. V lost 1 base to trimming and J lost 2 bases; unmatched junction nucleotides: 5. This CDR3 region has 16 residues. CDR3 coding DNA: TGTGCCAGCTCACCACGCGAGACAGGGGGAAACACTGAAGCTTTCTTT. Its translation: CASSPRETGGNTEAFF.

The rearrangement links TRBV7-2 to TRBJ2-2; D uncertain. The germline V gene has CDR1 SGHTA and CDR2 FQGNSA. V was pared by 4 bases and J by 2 bases, with 14 bases between. The CDR3 sequence is 16 residues long. CDR3 DNA: TGTGCCAGCAGCTCTGAACCGGGTTTTAACACCGGGGAGCTGTTTTTT. This translates into CASSSEPGFNTGELFF.